A selection of T cell receptor beta chains follows, all from one sample in a study of shared clonotypes between healthy human individuals. Here immunoSEQ multiplex PCR was the method, and the copy in TCRdb shows in-frame clones only, minus some. The repertoire holds 2 million to 2.5 million clones, about 94% seen once, with less than 0.15% in the top ten. Input material: naive CD4+ T cells sorted from blood. The receptors were sampled from a man younger than 30 in good health. CDR3s include the opening cysteine and the closing phenylalanine or tryptophan. Each record gives: clone size, J gene, V gene, D gene, CDR3 length, CDR3 protein, CDR3 DNA. The D gene is left open where the match is weak. Only some rows state a clone size, as once, few, many or a class for expanded clones.

clone size: NA; J gene: TRBJ2-7; V gene: TRBV9; D gene: TRBD2; CDR3 length: 15; CDR3 protein: CASSVAGGRPYEQYF; CDR3 DNA: TGTGCCAGCAGCGTAGCGGGAGGGCGCCCCTACGAGCAGTACTTC
clone size: once; J gene: TRBJ1-4; V gene: TRBV9; D gene: NA; CDR3 length: 14; CDR3 protein: CASSAGVTNEKLFF; CDR3 DNA: TGTGCCAGCAGCGCAGGGGTTACTAATGAAAAACTGTTTTTT
clone size: NA; J gene: TRBJ2-2; V gene: TRBV5-6; D gene: NA; CDR3 length: 15; CDR3 protein: CASSFRTVNTGELFF; CDR3 DNA: TGTGCCAGCAGCTTTCGGACAGTGAACACCGGGGAGCTGTTTTTT
clone size: NA; J gene: TRBJ2-5; V gene: TRBV9; D gene: NA; CDR3 length: 15; CDR3 protein: CASSVGQGLGETQYF; CDR3 DNA: TGTGCCAGCAGCGTCGGGCAGGGGCTCGGAGAGACCCAGTACTTC
clone size: NA; J gene: TRBJ2-1; V gene: TRBV5-1; D gene: NA; CDR3 length: 14; CDR3 protein: CASSPNGPSNEQFF; CDR3 DNA: TGCGCCAGCAGCCCCAACGGGCCGAGCAATGAGCAGTTCTTC
clone size: NA; J gene: TRBJ1-5; V gene: TRBV30; D gene: NA; CDR3 length: 15; CDR3 protein: CAWKGQGVSNQPQHF; CDR3 DNA: TGTGCCTGGAAAGGGCAGGGAGTGAGCAATCAGCCCCAGCATTTT
clone size: NA; J gene: TRBJ1-4; V gene: TRBV6-5; D gene: TRBD1; CDR3 length: 15; CDR3 protein: CASSYQTGEDEKLFF; CDR3 DNA: TGTGCCAGCAGTTACCAGACAGGGGAAGATGAAAAACTGTTTTTT
clone size: NA; J gene: TRBJ2-3; V gene: TRBV7-2; D gene: TRBD2; CDR3 length: 18; CDR3 protein: CASSPRTSGRAGTDTQYF; CDR3 DNA: TGTGCCAGCAGCCCCCGGACTAGCGGGAGGGCCGGCACAGATACGCAGTATTTT
clone size: NA; J gene: TRBJ2-5; V gene: TRBV5-1; D gene: NA; CDR3 length: 14; CDR3 protein: CASSPSGRGETQYF; CDR3 DNA: TGCGCCAGCAGCCCGAGTGGAAGGGGCGAGACCCAGTACTTC
clone size: NA; J gene: TRBJ1-1; V gene: TRBV18; D gene: NA; CDR3 length: 16; CDR3 protein: CASSPEAAIWNTEAFF; CDR3 DNA: TGTGCCAGCTCACCAGAGGCTGCCATTTGGAACACTGAAGCTTTCTTT
clone size: NA; J gene: TRBJ2-2; V gene: TRBV5-4; D gene: TRBD1; CDR3 length: 17; CDR3 protein: CASSASPGQGSTGELFF; CDR3 DNA: TGTGCCAGCAGCGCCTCACCGGGACAGGGGAGCACCGGGGAGCTGTTTTTT
clone size: NA; J gene: TRBJ2-1; V gene: TRBV7-2; D gene: NA; CDR3 length: 13; CDR3 protein: CASSFDSYNEQFF; CDR3 DNA: TGTGCCAGCAGCTTTGACTCGTACAATGAGCAGTTCTTC
clone size: NA; J gene: TRBJ2-7; V gene: TRBV27; D gene: NA; CDR3 length: 16; CDR3 protein: CASSPLALLGSYEQYF; CDR3 DNA: TGTGCCAGCAGTCCTCTCGCCCTACTCGGCTCCTACGAGCAGTACTTC
clone size: NA; J gene: TRBJ2-1; V gene: TRBV6-5; D gene: NA; CDR3 length: 15; CDR3 protein: CASSVYGQGRYEQFF; CDR3 DNA: TGTGCCAGCAGTGTATACGGGCAGGGGCGCTATGAGCAGTTCTTC
clone size: NA; J gene: TRBJ1-6; V gene: TRBV10-3; D gene: NA; CDR3 length: 13; CDR3 protein: CAISGALDSPLHF; CDR3 DNA: TGTGCCATCAGTGGAGCCCTTGACTCACCCCTCCACTTT
clone size: NA; J gene: TRBJ2-1; V gene: TRBV10-3; D gene: NA; CDR3 length: 16; CDR3 protein: CAISESQPRQYNEQFF; CDR3 DNA: TGTGCCATCAGTGAGTCCCAACCGCGCCAGTACAATGAGCAGTTCTTC
clone size: NA; J gene: TRBJ1-1; V gene: TRBV10-1; D gene: TRBD1; CDR3 length: 16; CDR3 protein: CASRDHRGRGNTEAFF; CDR3 DNA: TGCGCCAGCAGGGATCACAGGGGGCGGGGGAACACTGAAGCTTTCTTT
clone size: NA; J gene: TRBJ2-7; V gene: TRBV6-6; D gene: NA; CDR3 length: 15; CDR3 protein: CASSYSEGSPYEQYF; CDR3 DNA: TGTGCCAGCAGTTACTCGGAGGGATCCCCCTACGAGCAGTACTTC
clone size: NA; J gene: TRBJ2-7; V gene: TRBV6-5; D gene: TRBD1; CDR3 length: 15; CDR3 protein: CASSYSGQGTYEQYF; CDR3 DNA: TGTGCCAGCAGTTACAGTGGACAGGGTACCTACGAGCAGTACTTC
clone size: NA; J gene: TRBJ2-3; V gene: TRBV6-5; D gene: NA; CDR3 length: 15; CDR3 protein: CASSRAVSSTDTQYF; CDR3 DNA: TGTGCCAGCAGCCGAGCGGTCTCTAGCACAGATACGCAGTATTTT
clone size: NA; J gene: TRBJ2-7; V gene: TRBV7-8; D gene: NA; CDR3 length: 14; CDR3 protein: CASSFVTGNYEQYF; CDR3 DNA: TGTGCCAGCAGCTTCGTGACTGGAAACTACGAGCAGTACTTC
clone size: NA; J gene: TRBJ2-1; V gene: TRBV10-3; D gene: NA; CDR3 length: 13; CDR3 protein: CAIRREQGGEQFF; CDR3 DNA: TGTGCCATCCGGCGGGAGCAAGGGGGTGAGCAGTTCTTC
clone size: NA; J gene: TRBJ2-7; V gene: TRBV27; D gene: NA; CDR3 length: 16; CDR3 protein: CASKESFGSGSYEQYF; CDR3 DNA: TGTGCCAGCAAAGAGTCCTTTGGGAGCGGCTCCTACGAGCAGTACTTC
clone size: NA; J gene: TRBJ1-6; V gene: TRBV7-6; D gene: NA; CDR3 length: 16; CDR3 protein: CASSLGRVRADSPLHF; CDR3 DNA: TGTGCCAGCAGCTTAGGGAGGGTTCGAGCAGATTCACCCCTCCACTTT
clone size: NA; J gene: TRBJ2-5; V gene: TRBV15; D gene: NA; CDR3 length: 17; CDR3 protein: CATSRLYMVGEQETQYF; CDR3 DNA: TGTGCCACCAGCAGATTGTACATGGTCGGAGAGCAAGAGACCCAGTACTTC
clone size: NA; J gene: TRBJ2-3; V gene: TRBV7-2; D gene: NA; CDR3 length: 14; CDR3 protein: CASSPRVSPSSQYF; CDR3 DNA: TGTGCCAGCAGCCCTAGAGTATCGCCAAGCTCGCAGTATTTT
clone size: NA; J gene: TRBJ1-2; V gene: TRBV11-2; D gene: NA; CDR3 length: 12; CDR3 protein: CASSLALIGYTF; CDR3 DNA: TGTGCCAGCAGCTTAGCTTTAATTGGCTACACCTTC
clone size: NA; J gene: TRBJ1-3; V gene: TRBV7-9; D gene: NA; CDR3 length: 15; CDR3 protein: CASSSQVLSGNTIYF; CDR3 DNA: TGTGCCAGCAGCTCACAGGTTTTATCTGGAAACACCATATATTTT
clone size: NA; J gene: TRBJ2-3; V gene: TRBV7-8; D gene: TRBD2; CDR3 length: 12; CDR3 protein: CASSPRMGLAIF; CDR3 DNA: TGTGCCAGCAGCCCCCGAATGGGACTAGCTATTTTT
clone size: once; J gene: TRBJ1-1; V gene: TRBV27; D gene: NA; CDR3 length: 14; CDR3 protein: CASSLLSGDTEAFF; CDR3 DNA: TGTGCCAGCAGTTTATTATCGGGGGACACTGAAGCTTTCTTT
clone size: NA; J gene: TRBJ1-2; V gene: TRBV5-1; D gene: NA; CDR3 length: 15; CDR3 protein: CASSLSLGIGDGYTF; CDR3 DNA: TGCGCCAGCAGCTTGAGTCTGGGGATCGGCGATGGCTACACCTTC
clone size: once; J gene: TRBJ1-2; V gene: TRBV2; D gene: NA; CDR3 length: 14; CDR3 protein: CASTSDASNYGYTF; CDR3 DNA: TGTGCCAGCACCTCAGACGCCTCTAACTATGGCTACACCTTC
clone size: NA; J gene: TRBJ2-1; V gene: TRBV19; D gene: TRBD2; CDR3 length: 15; CDR3 protein: CATEAGGSSYNEQFF; CDR3 DNA: TGTGCCACCGAAGCGGGAGGGAGCTCCTACAATGAGCAGTTCTTC
clone size: NA; J gene: TRBJ2-1; V gene: TRBV30; D gene: TRBD2; CDR3 length: 15; CDR3 protein: CAWGAGKSSYNEQFF; CDR3 DNA: TGTGCCTGGGGAGCGGGGAAGAGCTCCTACAATGAGCAGTTCTTC
clone size: NA; J gene: TRBJ2-7; V gene: TRBV6-5; D gene: TRBD1; CDR3 length: 12; CDR3 protein: CASSRQGNEQYF; CDR3 DNA: TGTGCCAGCAGTAGACAGGGGAACGAGCAGTACTTC
clone size: NA; J gene: TRBJ1-6; V gene: TRBV5-5; D gene: NA; CDR3 length: 12; CDR3 protein: CASSNYNSPLHF; CDR3 DNA: TGTGCCAGCAGCAACTATAATTCACCCCTCCACTTT
clone size: NA; J gene: TRBJ1-6; V gene: TRBV9; D gene: TRBD1; CDR3 length: 18; CDR3 protein: CASSVAPTGGSYNSPLHF; CDR3 DNA: TGTGCCAGCAGCGTAGCCCCAACAGGGGGGTCCTATAATTCACCCCTCCACTTT
clone size: NA; J gene: TRBJ2-2; V gene: TRBV5-1; D gene: TRBD2; CDR3 length: 15; CDR3 protein: CASSSSGLAGGELFF; CDR3 DNA: TGCGCCAGCAGCTCGAGCGGACTAGCGGGAGGGGAGCTGTTTTTT